The rows below give T cell receptor beta chains drawn from one sample of a study of T cell responses to AZD1222 COVID-19 vaccine. Clones were sequenced by immunoSEQ multiplex PCR, and TCRdb holds only the in-frame ones, with some missing. Altogether under 150,000 clones are present, 90% being singletons, with the ten largest covering about 3.5%. Sequences were derived from peripheral blood, sampled on day 0 of AZD1222 vaccination. These receptors all come from an adult in good health. CDR3s include the opening cysteine and the closing phenylalanine or tryptophan. The D gene is left open where the match is weak. Not every row has a clone size; where given, it reads once, few, many or a size class.

v_call: TRBV24-1
clone_size: .
cdr3_length: 14
d_call: .
j_call: TRBJ2-5
cdr3_nt: TGTGCCACCAGTGTCGGACAGTCCCACGAGACCCAGTACTTC
cdr3_aa: CATSVGQSHETQYF

v_call: TRBV24-1
clone_size: once
cdr3_length: 17
d_call: .
j_call: TRBJ2-1
cdr3_nt: TGTGCCACCAGTGATTTAGAGGTCGGCTTCTCCTACAATGAGCAGTTCTTC
cdr3_aa: CATSDLEVGFSYNEQFF

v_call: TRBV2
clone_size: .
cdr3_length: 14
d_call: .
j_call: TRBJ1-4
cdr3_nt: TGTGCCAGCAGTGTTCGGGGACGGAATGAAAAACTGTTTTTT
cdr3_aa: CASSVRGRNEKLFF

v_call: TRBV10-3
clone_size: .
cdr3_length: 15
d_call: .
j_call: TRBJ1-4
cdr3_nt: TGTGCCATCAGTGAGTTTGGGGGGGGAAATGAAAAACTGTTTTTT
cdr3_aa: CAISEFGGGNEKLFF

v_call: TRBV7-2
clone_size: once
cdr3_length: 19
d_call: .
j_call: TRBJ2-5
cdr3_nt: TGTGCCAGCAGCGCCATCTGGGACCTCGGGCCGCTTAAACAAGAGACCCAGTACTTC
cdr3_aa: CASSAIWDLGPLKQETQYF

v_call: TRBV5-4
clone_size: once
cdr3_length: 15
d_call: TRBD1
j_call: TRBJ2-3
cdr3_nt: TGTGCCAGCAGCTTGGCACAGGGGGATTACGGTACGCAGTATTTT
cdr3_aa: CASSLAQGDYGTQYF

v_call: TRBV5-5
clone_size: .
cdr3_length: 14
d_call: .
j_call: TRBJ2-6
cdr3_nt: TGTGCCAGTTCTCAGGGGAACGGGGCCAACGTCCTGACTTTC
cdr3_aa: CASSQGNGANVLTF

v_call: TRBV5-1
clone_size: .
cdr3_length: 15
d_call: TRBD1
j_call: TRBJ1-4
cdr3_nt: TGCGCCAGCAGTAGATCCGGGACAGTCGGTGAAAAACTGTTTTTT
cdr3_aa: CASSRSGTVGEKLFF

v_call: TRBV5-1
clone_size: .
cdr3_length: 15
d_call: TRBD1
j_call: TRBJ1-4
cdr3_nt: TGCGCCAGCAGTTCCACAGGGGGCGCATTTGAAAAACTGTTTTTT
cdr3_aa: CASSSTGGAFEKLFF

v_call: TRBV5-1
clone_size: .
cdr3_length: 13
d_call: .
j_call: TRBJ1-1
cdr3_nt: TGCGCCAGCACCCTCAGTATTGGCACTGAAGCTTTCTTT
cdr3_aa: CASTLSIGTEAFF

v_call: TRBV28
clone_size: .
cdr3_length: 11
d_call: .
j_call: TRBJ1-2
cdr3_nt: TGTGCCAGCAGTTTATTTGGTGGCTACACCTTC
cdr3_aa: CASSLFGGYTF

v_call: TRBV14
clone_size: .
cdr3_length: 13
d_call: .
j_call: TRBJ1-3
cdr3_nt: TGTGCCAGCAGCCAAGATAAGGCAGCTAAAATATATTTT
cdr3_aa: CASSQDKAAKIYF

v_call: TRBV27
clone_size: .
cdr3_length: 14
d_call: .
j_call: TRBJ1-4
cdr3_nt: TGTGCCAGCAGCCCAGGGGCAACTAATGAAAAACTGTTTTTT
cdr3_aa: CASSPGATNEKLFF

v_call: TRBV6-5
clone_size: .
cdr3_length: 13
d_call: .
j_call: TRBJ2-2
cdr3_nt: TGTGCCAGCAGGGACAGTGGGCCCGGGGAGCTGTTTTTT
cdr3_aa: CASRDSGPGELFF

v_call: TRBV5-6
clone_size: once
cdr3_length: 15
d_call: TRBD1
j_call: TRBJ2-1
cdr3_nt: TGTGCCAGCAACCCTACGGGACAGGGTTGGGATGAGCAGTTCTTC
cdr3_aa: CASNPTGQGWDEQFF

v_call: TRBV19
clone_size: .
cdr3_length: 13
d_call: .
j_call: TRBJ2-5
cdr3_nt: TGTGCCAGTAGTAGCAGGGGCCAAGAGACCCAGTACTTC
cdr3_aa: CASSSRGQETQYF

v_call: TRBV20-1
clone_size: .
cdr3_length: 15
d_call: .
j_call: TRBJ1-5
cdr3_nt: TGCAGTGCTAGTCGTCGTACGGGGGGAGGGCAGCCCCAGCATTTT
cdr3_aa: CSASRRTGGGQPQHF

v_call: TRBV7-2
clone_size: .
cdr3_length: 13
d_call: TRBD1
j_call: TRBJ1-5
cdr3_nt: TGTGCCAGCAGGTCAGGGGGACTGGGGCCCCAGCATTTT
cdr3_aa: CASRSGGLGPQHF

v_call: TRBV3-1/TRBV3-2
clone_size: .
cdr3_length: 17
d_call: .
j_call: TRBJ2-2
cdr3_nt: TGTGCCAGCAGCCAAGATCATTGGGGGTCGAACACCGGGGAGCTGTTTTTT
cdr3_aa: CASSQDHWGSNTGELFF

v_call: TRBV30
clone_size: .
cdr3_length: 15
d_call: .
j_call: TRBJ2-1
cdr3_nt: TGTGCCTGGAGTGGGGCGGCTACCTGGGGAAATGAGCAGTTCTTC
cdr3_aa: CAWSGAATWGNEQFF

v_call: TRBV4-3
clone_size: .
cdr3_length: 18
d_call: .
j_call: TRBJ1-1
cdr3_nt: TGCGCCAGCAGCCGTGGGCGCCGCAGGAGTATGTGCGGTCCTGAAGCTTTCTTT
cdr3_aa: CASSRGRRRSMCGPEAFF

v_call: TRBV14
clone_size: .
cdr3_length: 15
d_call: .
j_call: TRBJ1-6
cdr3_nt: TGTGCCAGCAGCCTCCTTACCACAGGGAATTCACCCCTCCACTTT
cdr3_aa: CASSLLTTGNSPLHF

v_call: TRBV23-1
clone_size: .
cdr3_length: 15
d_call: .
j_call: TRBJ2-1
cdr3_nt: TGCGCCAGCAGTCGTCGGCTTTTCTCCTACAATGAGCAGTTCTTC
cdr3_aa: CASSRRLFSYNEQFF

v_call: TRBV19
clone_size: once
cdr3_length: 12
d_call: .
j_call: TRBJ2-5
cdr3_nt: TGTGCCAGTTCGGGTCTACAAGAGACCCAGTACTTC
cdr3_aa: CASSGLQETQYF

v_call: TRBV15
clone_size: .
cdr3_length: 13
d_call: .
j_call: TRBJ2-7
cdr3_nt: TGTGCCACCAGCAGAGATCGGGGTCGAGAGCAGTACTTC
cdr3_aa: CATSRDRGREQYF

v_call: TRBV5-8
clone_size: .
cdr3_length: 14
d_call: .
j_call: TRBJ1-5
cdr3_nt: TGTGCCAGCAGCTACCGACAAGCCAATCAGCCCCAGCATTTT
cdr3_aa: CASSYRQANQPQHF